These T cell receptor beta chains were read from a single sample in a study of blood T cell repertoires in COVID-19. Using immunoSEQ multiplex PCR, the repertoire was profiled, and TCRdb retains in-frame clones only, with some absent. This sample yields 300,000 to 400,000 clones, of which roughly 85% are seen a single time; roughly 7% belongs to the top ten. Sequenced material: peripheral blood. Source of these receptors: a human donor in a cohort sampled during active COVID-19. CDR3s include the opening cysteine and the closing phenylalanine or tryptophan. The D gene is left open where the match is weak. Part of the rows lack a size; the others show once, few, many or a class for expanded clones.

D gene,clone size,V gene,J gene,CDR3 protein,CDR3 DNA
TRBD2,-,TRBV20-1,TRBJ2-3,CSASGASGGAEDTQYF,TGCAGTGCTAGTGGGGCTAGCGGGGGGGCCGAAGATACGCAGTATTTT
TRBD2,-,TRBV7-6,TRBJ2-7,CASSRTSGGAYEQYF,TGTGCCAGCAGCAGAACTAGCGGGGGTGCCTACGAGCAGTACTTC
TRBD1,-,TRBV19,TRBJ1-1,CASNPRGQSVTWRFEAFF,TGTGCCTCCAACCCCCGGGGACAGAGCGTCACTTGGCGCTTTGAAGCTTTCTTT
-,-,TRBV5-1,TRBJ1-4,CASSLGARNEKLFF,TGCGCCAGCAGCTTGGGAGCCCGTAATGAAAAACTGTTTTTT
-,-,TRBV30,TRBJ1-1,CAWSENGRTFF,TGTGCCTGGAGTGAGAACGGGAGAACTTTCTTT
-,-,TRBV15,TRBJ1-1,CATSSGEGGLLLGTEAFF,TGTGCCACCAGCAGCGGGGAGGGGGGGCTCTTGTTGGGCACTGAAGCTTTCTTT
-,-,TRBV12-3/TRBV12-4,TRBJ1-2,CASSFPGASGYTF,TGTGCCAGCAGTTTTCCGGGAGCGAGTGGCTACACCTTC
-,-,TRBV5-4,TRBJ1-1,CASREGTEAFF,TGTGCCAGCAGGGAGGGGACTGAAGCTTTCTTT
TRBD1,-,TRBV12-5,TRBJ1-1,CASGQTGVSTEAFF,TGTGCTAGTGGTCAGACAGGGGTGAGCACTGAAGCTTTCTTT
TRBD1,-,TRBV3-1/TRBV3-2,TRBJ2-6,CASSQDDRAPSGANVLTF,TGTGCCAGCAGCCAAGATGACAGGGCCCCCTCTGGGGCCAACGTCCTGACTTTC
-,few,TRBV2,TRBJ2-3,CASSDDLRTDTQYF,TGTGCCAGCAGTGACGACTTACGCACAGATACGCAGTATTTT
TRBD1,-,TRBV7-9,TRBJ1-2,CASSDGTGDFHYGYTF,TGTGCCAGCAGCGACGGGACAGGCGATTTTCATTATGGCTACACCTTC
TRBD2,-,TRBV6-1,TRBJ2-7,CASSEAFTLGTTRVEQYF,TGTGCCAGCAGTGAAGCGTTTACACTGGGGACTACTAGGGTCGAGCAGTACTTC
-,-,TRBV2,TRBJ1-2,CASSEERLQGTF,TGTGCCAGCAGTGAAGAGCGCCTACAGGGAACCTTC
TRBD1,-,TRBV10-3,TRBJ1-4,CAISESDRVGNEKLFF,TGTGCCATCAGTGAGTCCGACAGGGTAGGAAATGAAAAACTGTTTTTT
-,-,TRBV6-2/TRBV6-3,TRBJ1-5,CASSYGGAGQPQHF,TGTGCCAGCAGTTACGGGGGCGCAGGGCAGCCCCAGCATTTT
-,-,TRBV5-1,TRBJ2-7,CASSLAEVKDEQYF,TGCGCCAGCAGCTTGGCCGAGGTCAAAGACGAGCAGTACTTC
TRBD2,-,TRBV3-1/TRBV3-2,TRBJ2-5,CASSQDRVAGGQAAVKRTQYF,TGTGCCAGCAGCCAAGATCGAGTAGCGGGGGGGCAGGCTGCGGTCAAGAGAACCCAGTACTTC
-,-,TRBV12-3/TRBV12-4,TRBJ2-1,CASSFSVLLFQFF,TGTGCCAGCAGTTTTTCGGTACTCCTATTTCAGTTCTTC
TRBD1,few,TRBV30,TRBJ1-1,CAQTQGRIAFF,TGTGCTCAGACACAGGGGAGGATAGCTTTCTTT
TRBD1,-,TRBV19,TRBJ1-2,CASRERTGGQGYTF,TGTGCCAGTCGCGAGCGGACAGGCGGACAGGGCTACACCTTC
TRBD2,-,TRBV2,TRBJ2-1,CASSEASGDNEQFF,TGTGCCAGCAGTGAAGCTAGCGGGGACAATGAGCAGTTCTTC
TRBD1,once,TRBV3-1/TRBV3-2,TRBJ2-5,CASSQEGQGQTQYF,TGTGCCAGCAGCCAAGAGGGACAGGGGCAGACCCAGTACTTC
-,-,TRBV14,TRBJ2-7,CASSHVSSYEQYF,TGTGCCAGCAGCCATGTTAGCTCCTACGAGCAGTACTTC
-,-,TRBV5-4,TRBJ2-5,CASSSKGDSETQYF,TGTGCCAGCAGCTCTAAGGGGGATTCAGAGACCCAGTACTTC
TRBD2,-,TRBV24-1,TRBJ2-3,CATSVGRGATDTQYF,TGTGCCACCAGTGTAGGGCGGGGGGCCACAGATACGCAGTATTTT
TRBD1,-,TRBV10-3,TRBJ1-1,CAISGDRGLLNLWNTEAFF,TGTGCCATCAGTGGGGACAGGGGGCTGCTTAATCTTTGGAACACTGAAGCTTTCTTT
-,-,TRBV7-3,TRBJ1-1,CASSLEVNTEAFF,TGTGCCAGCAGCTTAGAGGTGAACACTGAAGCTTTCTTT
TRBD2,-,TRBV9,TRBJ2-1,CASSIGTSGALNEQFF,TGTGCCAGCAGCATCGGGACTAGCGGGGCGCTCAATGAGCAGTTCTTC
TRBD2,-,TRBV10-2,TRBJ2-7,CASKVDSGGIYGEQYF,TGCGCCAGCAAAGTGGATAGCGGGGGCATATACGGCGAGCAGTACTTC
TRBD2,-,TRBV9,TRBJ2-4,CASSVAGGPNIQYF,TGTGCCAGCAGCGTAGCGGGGGGGCCGAACATTCAGTACTTC
-,few,TRBV19,TRBJ2-1,CASSGLDQNNEQFF,TGTGCCAGTAGTGGCCTAGACCAAAATAATGAGCAGTTCTTC
TRBD2,once,TRBV18,TRBJ2-1,CASSLSPGGTYNEQFF,TGTGCCAGCTCGCTAAGCCCCGGGGGGACCTACAATGAGCAGTTCTTC
-,few,TRBV2,TRBJ2-5,CASNRIQETQYF,TGTGCCAGCAACAGGATCCAAGAGACCCAGTACTTC
TRBD1,-,TRBV2,TRBJ2-7,CASRPTGDHSYEQYF,TGTGCCAGCAGGCCCACAGGGGATCACTCCTACGAGCAGTACTTC
-,-,TRBV10-3,TRBJ2-1,CAISEEETIYNEQFF,TGTGCCATCAGTGAAGAGGAAACGATATACAATGAGCAGTTCTTC
TRBD2,-,TRBV18,TRBJ2-3,CASSHIAGNTDTQYF,TGTGCCAGCTCACACATAGCGGGGAACACAGATACGCAGTATTTT
-,many,TRBV19,TRBJ1-2,CASSTIAASWNYGYTF,TGTGCCAGTAGTACTATCGCGGCCTCCTGGAACTATGGCTACACCTTC
-,-,TRBV10-3,TRBJ1-2,CAISESGQKQAWGYTF,TGTGCCATCAGTGAGTCGGGGCAGAAGCAAGCGTGGGGCTACACCTTC
-,-,TRBV19,TRBJ2-2,CASSAEALTGPAGTGELFF,TGTGCCAGTAGCGCAGAAGCCCTGACAGGTCCGGCAGGCACCGGGGAGCTGTTTTTT
-,many,TRBV5-1,TRBJ1-2,CASRDSRGYTF,TGCGCCAGCAGGGACAGTAGGGGCTACACCTTC